The text below deals with one TCR beta chain. The germline V gene encodes CDR1 SGHVS and CDR2 FNYEAQ. V was cut by 1 base and J by 4 bases, with 10 bases left in between. The CDR3 runs to 14 residues. From the reads, TCRdb called clonotypes with MiXCR, one entry per CDR3 protein. Here the sample spans just over 300,000 distinct CDR3 sequences, 15% to 20% being singletons. This sample is drawn from a study of T cell repertoires in cytomegalovirus infection. Across the whole study: Evidence of both CMV infection and a matching HLA type came from public TCR beta signatures.

The specimen was PBMCs. The clonotype was recovered from a human donor in good health (CMV status not recorded). Some clones in this sample may be carry-over from other donors' samples. This chain joins TRBV7-6 and TRBJ1-1; the D is unclear. CDR3 amino acids: CASSLGRLGTEAFF. DNA of the CDR3: TGTGCCAGCAGCTTAGGCAGACTGGGCACTGAAGCTTTCTTT.